This T cell receptor beta chain derives from a study of T cell responses to AZD1222 COVID-19 vaccine (dated by TCRdb to the early 2020s). Describing the broader study: AZD1222 recipients whose second dose came at about 4 weeks and those whose second dose came at about 12 weeks were combined into one group, since spike-specific TCR depth and breadth did not differ between the two schedules. Trial participants were enrolled by age into subgroups of 18-55, 56-69 and 70-plus years, and roughly 150, 30 and 60 TCR-sequenced participants, respectively, were included in these subgroups. TCR sequencing covered 230 or so trial participants: 207 given two doses of AZD1222 and 26 given two doses of MenACWY control vaccine. Broader findings and caveats from the paper: In the small 56-69-year group, the increase in depth fell short of significance, most likely because of low power. Because no day 14 peak-response samples were available, the repertoires could be characterized only after the peak T cell response. Participants were mostly white British and included more females than males, and it was suggested by the authors that clonal diversity may have been underestimated. Reportedly, almost half of the unique spike-specific TCRs recognized epitopes lying outside the regions that are mutated in the B.1.351 and B.1.1.7 variants. Only 5 to 7 AZD1222 recipients were SARS-CoV-2 seropositive at baseline, limiting conclusions about previously exposed vaccinees. After two AZD1222 doses, both the breadth and the depth of spike-specific TCRs were significantly higher than at day 0 and than in MenACWY recipients. CD4 TCRs associated with the vaccine covered the entire spike protein, and the dominant responses were in regions 160-218 and 743-854.

What this sample's time point label stands for: baseline before first vaccination. Samples from vaccinated people were obtained from the UK trials COV001 and COV002, which included a single-blind randomized controlled phase 2/3 trial of AZD1222 (ChAdOx1 nCoV-19) in healthy adults. Trial participant PBMC samples were collected at day 0 and day 28 after the second dose for TCRbeta chain sequencing. As for this clone: Its antigen is currently not known. Per-nucleotide qualities are absent, and no much larger clonotype sits a single base away.

A distance of 13 bases separates the germline ends of V and J, which lose 4 bases and 12 bases respectively. Counted from cysteine to phenylalanine, this CDR3 has 12 amino acids. Of the read, only the CDR3 DNA is kept; its 36 bases are in frame from base 1. The CDR3 regions of human TCRbeta chains were analyzed by immunosequencing. On the authors' methods: Repertoire TCRs were matched against a reference library of SARS-CoV-2-specific TCRs generated with the MIRA antigen-specificity platform. Breadth was defined as the fraction of unique TCRs that were SARS-CoV-2-associated. Depth was defined as the fraction of total T cells that were SARS-CoV-2-associated. Using the MIRA data, every spike-specific TCR was mapped to the spike region that the TCR reacted to and assigned to either a CD4 or a CD8 class. Log10-transformed breadth and depth values were compared by one-way ANOVA with Sidak's multiple comparisons tests. TCRdb holds this immuneACCESS table with in-frame rearrangements only. Some clones are missing; in checked studies, unresolved V genes explain under half, and the rest has no known cause. V, J and clone size derive from that table, while D and trimming were established from the DNA sequence. The sample yields around 140,000 clones; 85% to 95% were counted once. Over 4% of the sample is taken by the ten largest.

The receptor was derived from an adult in good health. The chain is assembled from TRBV23-1 and TRBJ1-5; the D gene cannot be resolved reliably. TRBV23-1 is noted as an ORF with a role that remains uncertain. Sequences were derived from peripheral blood, sampled on day 0 of AZD1222 vaccination. The nucleotide sequence reads TGCGCCAGCAGTCTGGGAAAAGGCCACCAGCATTTT. Translated, this is CASSLGKGHQHF.